This TCR beta chain was recovered during a study of cytomegalovirus exposure and HLA in healthy donors. With 60 Vbeta and 13 Jbeta primers, the PCR was carried out. Per the authors' pipeline: An analysis that came later counted 80 million or so unique TCR beta chains, 10 million to 12 million shared. Libraries were prepared by immunoSEQ multiplex PCR; TCRdb keeps only in-frame clonotypes and omits some of them. V, J and clone size are those of that table, while D and trimming were read from the DNA. In the table there are around 140,000 clones, roughly 70% of which are singletons. There are a few counts of this clone. The sequence came from a woman in her sixties in good health and CMV-seropositive. The material sequenced was PBMCs.

This chain's CDR3 is CASSLGQGGQPQHF. CDR3 nucleotide sequence: TGTGCCAGCAGCTTGGGACAGGGGGGTCAGCCCCAGCATTTT. The chain couples TRBV5-6 to TRBJ1-5; 9 nucleotides match TRBD1. This CDR3 has 14 amino acids. With V trimmed by 0 bases and J by 6 bases, 1 base remained unmatched. CDR1 is SGHDT and CDR2 is YYEEEE in the germline V gene.